A selection of T cell receptor beta chains follows, all from one sample in a study of shared clonotypes between healthy human individuals. Here immunoSEQ multiplex PCR was the method, and the copy in TCRdb shows in-frame clones only, minus some. This sample has about 2 million clones; about 95% occur once, and the top ten carry around 1.2%. Material for sequencing was naive CD8+ T cells sorted from blood. These TCRs come from a man aged 18 to 29 in good health. Each CDR3 is given without its conserved first and last residue. The order of the fields is V gene, J gene, CDR3 length, CDR3 protein.

V: TRBV5-1
J: TRBJ2-7
length: 12
CDR3: ASSSLPDNYEQY

V: TRBV27
J: TRBJ2-1
length: 13
CDR3: ASSLGGTSYNEQF

V: TRBV5-1
J: TRBJ2-1
length: 13
CDR3: ASSLGGGNYNEQF

V: TRBV6-5
J: TRBJ1-1
length: 10
CDR3: ASTDGSTEAF

V: TRBV28
J: TRBJ2-1
length: 13
CDR3: ASSYQREGYNEQF

V: TRBV2
J: TRBJ2-7
length: 13
CDR3: ASSEEPGHSYEQY

V: TRBV7-2
J: TRBJ2-1
length: 13
CDR3: ASSPGLAGQNEQF

V: TRBV7-2
J: TRBJ2-7
length: 11
CDR3: ASSFRDRYEQY

V: TRBV9
J: TRBJ2-5
length: 11
CDR3: ASSVSELGTQY

V: TRBV13
J: TRBJ2-7
length: 14
CDR3: ASSHRGQGSSYEQY

V: TRBV11-2
J: TRBJ2-2
length: 11
CDR3: ASSLEASGELF

V: TRBV9
J: TRBJ2-1
length: 12
CDR3: ASSVGSGWDEQF

V: TRBV27
J: TRBJ1-5
length: 13
CDR3: ASTSWAGSNQPQH

V: TRBV7-2
J: TRBJ2-7
length: 12
CDR3: ASSLGAGAYEQY

V: TRBV7-8
J: TRBJ1-5
length: 12
CDR3: ASSLGASPQPQH

V: TRBV2
J: TRBJ1-2
length: 12
CDR3: ASFAPDSLYGYT

V: TRBV2
J: TRBJ1-5
length: 12
CDR3: ASPQVWGDQPQH

V: TRBV19
J: TRBJ1-2
length: 13
CDR3: ASSFRDRGLNGYT

V: TRBV6-6
J: TRBJ2-7
length: 13
CDR3: ASSGLGTGDYEQY

V: TRBV14
J: TRBJ2-7
length: 11
CDR3: ASSLGASYEQY

V: TRBV19
J: TRBJ1-1
length: 13
CDR3: ASSSGTGRPTEAF

V: TRBV5-1
J: TRBJ2-3
length: 14
CDR3: ASSLGAGVSTDTQY

V: TRBV7-6
J: TRBJ2-7
length: 12
CDR3: ASSPTSGGYEQY

V: TRBV6-5
J: TRBJ2-1
length: 12
CDR3: ASSPGQGAEEQF

V: TRBV6-1
J: TRBJ1-2
length: 11
CDR3: ASSEWTGGGYT

V: TRBV5-8
J: TRBJ2-3
length: 11
CDR3: AAARGSSDTQY

V: TRBV11-2
J: TRBJ2-2
length: 11
CDR3: ATHGGAAGELF

V: TRBV10-1
J: TRBJ2-7
length: 13
CDR3: ASSAGTEGSYEQY

V: TRBV7-9
J: TRBJ1-2
length: 13
CDR3: ASSLDGQGFYGYT

V: TRBV5-1
J: TRBJ1-4
length: 12
CDR3: ASSLEFGNEKLF

V: TRBV7-2
J: TRBJ2-1
length: 11
CDR3: ASSLASPNEQF

V: TRBV27
J: TRBJ2-1
length: 14
CDR3: ASSLSLAGGNNEQF

V: TRBV13
J: TRBJ1-1
length: 12
CDR3: ASSSQGAHTEAF

V: TRBV2
J: TRBJ1-1
length: 13
CDR3: ASSVQTVSNTEAF

V: TRBV6-5
J: TRBJ2-5
length: 13
CDR3: ASSPVDRLQETQY

V: TRBV19
J: TRBJ2-3
length: 12
CDR3: ASSTQRETDTQY

V: TRBV5-4
J: TRBJ2-1
length: 10
CDR3: ASSQTGDEQF

V: TRBV5-6
J: TRBJ2-7
length: 10
CDR3: ASSFGGPEQY

V: TRBV30
J: TRBJ2-7
length: 12
CDR3: AWSVPGVTYEQY

V: TRBV27
J: TRBJ1-5
length: 12
CDR3: ASSFTGGGQPQH

V: TRBV7-3
J: TRBJ2-7
length: 13
CDR3: ASSLGGSSSYEQY

V: TRBV9
J: TRBJ1-1
length: 13
CDR3: ASSVGGGANTEAF

V: TRBV4-3
J: TRBJ2-3
length: 10
CDR3: ASSQDRGTQY

V: TRBV7-9
J: TRBJ1-5
length: 13
CDR3: ASSLVGEGIQPQH

V: TRBV28
J: TRBJ1-2
length: 13
CDR3: ASSLDRGDNYGYT

V: TRBV9
J: TRBJ2-3
length: 13
CDR3: ASSKTSSSTDTQY

V: TRBV9
J: TRBJ1-4
length: 14
CDR3: ASSPRLGQGTEKLF

V: TRBV13
J: TRBJ2-2
length: 13
CDR3: ASSPLGLGSGELF

V: TRBV5-4
J: TRBJ2-7
length: 12
CDR3: ASSLSGYTAEQY